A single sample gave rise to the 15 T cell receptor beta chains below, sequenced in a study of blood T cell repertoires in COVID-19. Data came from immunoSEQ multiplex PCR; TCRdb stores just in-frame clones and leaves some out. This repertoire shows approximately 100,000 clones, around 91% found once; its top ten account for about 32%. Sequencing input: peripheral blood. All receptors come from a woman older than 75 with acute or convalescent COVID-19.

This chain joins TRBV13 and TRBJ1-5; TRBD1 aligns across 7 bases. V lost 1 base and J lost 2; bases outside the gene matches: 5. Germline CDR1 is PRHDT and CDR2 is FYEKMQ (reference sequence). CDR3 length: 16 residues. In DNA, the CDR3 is TGTGCCAGCAGCTTAGCCCAGGGGGACGGCAATCAGCCCCAGCATTTT. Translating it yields CASSLAQGDGNQPQHF.

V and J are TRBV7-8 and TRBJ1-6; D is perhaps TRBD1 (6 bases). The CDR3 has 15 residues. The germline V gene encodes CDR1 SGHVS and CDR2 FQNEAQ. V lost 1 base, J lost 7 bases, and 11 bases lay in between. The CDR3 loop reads CASSLDAQGNSPLHF. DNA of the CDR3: TGTGCCAGCAGCTTAGATGCACAGGGCAATTCACCCCTCCACTTT.

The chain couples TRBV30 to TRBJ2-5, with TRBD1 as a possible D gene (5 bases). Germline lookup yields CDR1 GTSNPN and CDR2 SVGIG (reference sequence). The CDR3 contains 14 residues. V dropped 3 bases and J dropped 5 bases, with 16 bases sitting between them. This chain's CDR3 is CAWSGPPRVETQYF. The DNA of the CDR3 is TGTGCCTGGAGCGGTCCCCCCAGGGTTGAGACCCAGTACTTC.

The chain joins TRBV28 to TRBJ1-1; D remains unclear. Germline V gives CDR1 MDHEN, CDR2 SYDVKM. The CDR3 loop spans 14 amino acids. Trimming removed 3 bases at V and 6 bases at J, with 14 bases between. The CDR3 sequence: CASSFDGRWSEAFF. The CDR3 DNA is TGTGCCAGCAGTTTCGATGGGAGGTGGTCTGAAGCTTTCTTT.

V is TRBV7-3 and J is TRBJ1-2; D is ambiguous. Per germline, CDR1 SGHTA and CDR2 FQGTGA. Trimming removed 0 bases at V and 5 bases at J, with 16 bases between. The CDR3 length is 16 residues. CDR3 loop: CASSLTGREAGYGYTF. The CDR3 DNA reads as TGTGCCAGCAGCTTAACAGGAAGGGAGGCGGGTTATGGCTACACCTTC.

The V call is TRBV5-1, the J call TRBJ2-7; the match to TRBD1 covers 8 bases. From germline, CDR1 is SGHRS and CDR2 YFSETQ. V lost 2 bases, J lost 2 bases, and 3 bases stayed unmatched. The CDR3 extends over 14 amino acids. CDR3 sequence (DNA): TGCGCCAGCAGCTTTCGGACAGGGACCTACGAGCAGTACTTC. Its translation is CASSFRTGTYEQYF.

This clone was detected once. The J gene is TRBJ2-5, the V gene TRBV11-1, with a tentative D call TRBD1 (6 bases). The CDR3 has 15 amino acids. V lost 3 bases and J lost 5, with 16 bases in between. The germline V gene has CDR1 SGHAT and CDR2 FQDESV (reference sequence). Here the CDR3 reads CASSFGVQGGETQYF. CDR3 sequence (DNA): TGTGCCAGCAGCTTCGGGGTACAGGGCGGCGAGACCCAGTACTTC.

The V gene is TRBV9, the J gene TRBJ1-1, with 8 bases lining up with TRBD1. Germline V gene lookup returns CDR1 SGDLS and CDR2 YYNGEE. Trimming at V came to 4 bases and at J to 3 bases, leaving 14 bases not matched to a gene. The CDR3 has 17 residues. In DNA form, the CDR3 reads TGTGCCAGCAGCCTAAGGGGTGACAGGGGAGCTGACACTGAAGCTTTCTTT. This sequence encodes CASSLRGDRGADTEAFF.

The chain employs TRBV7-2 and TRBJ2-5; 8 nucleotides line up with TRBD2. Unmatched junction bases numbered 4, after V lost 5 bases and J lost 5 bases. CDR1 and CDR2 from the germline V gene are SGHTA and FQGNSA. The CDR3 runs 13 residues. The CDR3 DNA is TGTGCCAGCAGCGGCTCTAGCGGGGAGACCCAGTACTTC. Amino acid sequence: CASSGSSGETQYF. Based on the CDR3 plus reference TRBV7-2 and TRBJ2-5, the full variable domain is GAGVSQSPSNKVTEKGKDVELRCDPISGHTALYWYRQSLGQGLEFLIYFQGNSAPDKSGLPSDRFSAERTGGSVSTLTIQRTQQEDSAVYLCASSGSSGETQYFGPGTRLLVL.

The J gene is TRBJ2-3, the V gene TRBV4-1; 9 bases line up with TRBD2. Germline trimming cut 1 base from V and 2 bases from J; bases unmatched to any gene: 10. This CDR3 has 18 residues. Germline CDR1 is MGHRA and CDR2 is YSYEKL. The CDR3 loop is CASSQGWLLAGLTDTQYF. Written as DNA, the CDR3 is TGCGCCAGCAGCCAAGGCTGGTTGCTAGCGGGACTCACAGATACGCAGTATTTT.

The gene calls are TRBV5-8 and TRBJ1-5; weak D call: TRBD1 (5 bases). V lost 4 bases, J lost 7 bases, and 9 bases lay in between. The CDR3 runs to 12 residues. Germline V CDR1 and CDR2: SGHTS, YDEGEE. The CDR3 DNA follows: TGTGCCAGCAGCCGACAGTACCAGCCCCAGCATTTT. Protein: CASSRQYQPQHF.

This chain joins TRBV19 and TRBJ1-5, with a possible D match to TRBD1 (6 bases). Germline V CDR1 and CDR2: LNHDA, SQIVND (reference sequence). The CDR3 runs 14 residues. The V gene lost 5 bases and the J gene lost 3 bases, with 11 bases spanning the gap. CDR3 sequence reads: CASSRQVDNQPQHF. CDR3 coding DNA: TGTGCCAGTAGTCGACAGGTGGACAATCAGCCCCAGCATTTT.

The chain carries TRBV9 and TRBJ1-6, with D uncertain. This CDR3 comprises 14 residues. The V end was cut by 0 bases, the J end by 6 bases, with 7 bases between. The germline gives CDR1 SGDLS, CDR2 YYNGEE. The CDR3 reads CASSVGTLNSPLHF. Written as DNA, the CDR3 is TGTGCCAGCAGCGTAGGGACTCTTAATTCACCCCTCCACTTT.

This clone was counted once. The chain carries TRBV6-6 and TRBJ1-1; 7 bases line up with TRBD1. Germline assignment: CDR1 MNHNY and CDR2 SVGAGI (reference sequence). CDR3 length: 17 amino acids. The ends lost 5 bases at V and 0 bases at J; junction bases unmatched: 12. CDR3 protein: CASSLRRTGRLNTEAFF. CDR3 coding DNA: TGTGCCAGCAGTCTCCGAAGGACAGGAAGATTGAACACTGAAGCTTTCTTT.

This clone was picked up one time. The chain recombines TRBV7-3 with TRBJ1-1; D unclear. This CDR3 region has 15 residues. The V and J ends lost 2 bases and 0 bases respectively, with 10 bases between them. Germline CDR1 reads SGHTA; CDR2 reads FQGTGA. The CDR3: CASSLSGGMNTEAFF. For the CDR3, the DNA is TGTGCCAGCAGCTTATCTGGAGGGATGAACACTGAAGCTTTCTTT.